The sequence of this TCR beta chain was determined in a study of T-cell memory formation after mild COVID-19. TCRdb itself ran the 5' RACE reads through MiXCR, one entry per CDR3 protein. The sample shows roughly 510,000 distinct CDR3 sequences, around 16% of them seen only once. The CDR3 runs to 19 residues. Trimming stripped 2 bases from V and 2 bases from J, with 22 bases between. Germline CDR1 and CDR2: LGHNA and YSLEER. The chain couples TRBV4-3 to TRBJ2-1; D unresolved. The sequenced sample consisted of PBMCs or a T cell subset sorted from them (not recorded which). The TCR originated in an adult woman who had mild COVID-19 (a few samples of this study predate the infection). Cell type and time point are not known. This chain's CDR3 is CASSQLKMIGVNTYNEQFF. The DNA of the CDR3 is TGCGCCAGCAGCCAACTCAAAATGATTGGTGTCAATACCTACAATGAGCAGTTCTTC.